Listed here are 17 T cell receptor beta chains from one sample, sequenced in a study of radiation and T cells in renal cell carcinoma. Some clones are missing from TCRdb's copy, which holds only in-frame ones; the method was immunoSEQ multiplex PCR. Here the sample spans 140,000 to 150,000 clones, 65% to 90% being singletons. Documented time point: blood 4 weeks post-SBRT, at nephrectomy. Treatment specified: 15 Gy SBRT to primary tumor, nephrectomy 4 weeks later. The sequences come from blood, collected from a patient whose treatment included radiotherapy and nephrectomy. The receptor source for this set is a woman aged 45-60 years with renal cell carcinoma.

This clone was counted a few times. The chain uses TRBV15 and TRBJ1-1; D is perhaps TRBD1 (6 bases). There are 12 residues in the CDR3. CDR1 is LNHNV, CDR2 YYDKDF, per germline (reference sequence). The V gene lost 8 bases and the J gene lost 0 bases, with 7 bases spanning the gap. The CDR3 DNA reads as TGTGCCACCGGACAGATGAACACTGAAGCTTTCTTT. It encodes CATGQMNTEAFF.

V usage is TRBV10-2 and J usage is TRBJ2-7; D remains ambiguous. The CDR3 length is 13 residues. The germline CDR1 and CDR2 sequences are WSHSY and SAAADI. V was clipped by 3 bases and J by 2 bases, with 8 bases between them. In nucleotides, the CDR3 is TGCGCCAGCAGTGACAGCTTTACCTACGAGCAGTACTTC. This sequence encodes CASSDSFTYEQYF.

The V gene is TRBV6-5, the J gene TRBJ1-2, with 10 bases aligning to TRBD1. The germline V gene has CDR1 MNHEY and CDR2 SVGAGI. J was trimmed by 7 bases and V by 5 bases; bases with no gene match: 7. The CDR3 consists of 14 residues. The CDR3 spells CASSPGQGVVGYTF. DNA of the CDR3: TGTGCCAGCAGTCCCGGACAGGGGGTTGTTGGCTACACCTTC.

This rearrangement joins TRBV18 to TRBJ2-3; 7 bases fit TRBD2. The CDR3 spans 15 residues. Germline V lookup: CDR1 KGHSH, CDR2 LQKENI. The trim removed 4 bases at V and 3 bases at J, leaving 7 bases unmatched. CDR3 loop: CASSLGGLETDTQYF. The DNA for the CDR3 is TGTGCCAGCTCACTTGGTGGACTAGAAACAGATACGCAGTATTTT.

The V gene is TRBV6-5, the J gene TRBJ1-2; D ambiguous. With 5 bases removed from V and 0 bases from J, the gap between germline ends came to 13 bases. The CDR3 totals 15 residues. Germline V gene sequence: CDR1 MNHEY, CDR2 SVGAGI. CDR3 nucleotides: TGTGCCAGCAGTCCTGGTGGAGGAGCTAACTATGGCTACACCTTC. Protein: CASSPGGGANYGYTF.

The V and J genes are TRBV9 and TRBJ2-3; no clear D. The CDR3 length is 15 residues. In germline, CDR1 is SGDLS, CDR2 YYNGEE. The V end was cut by 3 bases, the J end by 0 bases, with 11 bases between. This CDR3 reads CASSARLGSTDTQYF. For the CDR3, the DNA is TGTGCCAGCAGCGCCCGGCTAGGTAGCACAGATACGCAGTATTTT.

This clone was counted once. The chain has TRBV28 and TRBJ1-2; 8 bases are a match to TRBD1. Germline V gene sequence: CDR1 MDHEN, CDR2 SYDVKM. After removal of 3 bases from V and 8 bases from J, the junction contained 8 bases not matched to a gene. This CDR3 has 14 amino acids. The CDR3 reads CASSLGQDMWGYTF. CDR3 sequence (DNA): TGTGCCAGCAGTTTGGGACAGGACATGTGGGGCTACACCTTC.

This chain connects TRBV10-3 to TRBJ1-5; 11 bases are a match to TRBD1. V shed 1 base and J 1 base; nucleotides not matched to a gene: 9. The CDR3 totals 19 residues. Germline V gives CDR1 ENHRY, CDR2 SYGVKD. The CDR3 DNA follows: TGTGCCATCAGTGAGTTTTCCCCGGGACAGGGGGGGAGCAATCAGCCCCAGCATTTT. Encoded protein: CAISEFSPGQGGSNQPQHF.

V gene TRBV6-5 combines with J gene TRBJ2-3, with D uncertain. Trimming cost V 0 bases and J 6 bases, with 13 bases left between them. This CDR3 comprises 15 residues. Per germline, CDR1 MNHEY and CDR2 SVGAGI. In DNA, the CDR3 is TGTGCCAGCAGTTACTCGATAGTTGGAATGGATACGCAGTATTTT. Translating gives CASSYSIVGMDTQYF.

This chain links TRBV2 with TRBJ1-4; no clear D gene. The CDR3 runs 15 residues. The V end lost 4 bases, the J end lost 6 bases, and 15 bases lay between the germline ends. The germline V gene encodes CDR1 SNHLY and CDR2 FYNNEI. As DNA, the CDR3 is TGTGCCAGCAGTGCCGGGTTTTCCCTGGATGAAAAACTGTTTTTT. Amino acid sequence: CASSAGFSLDEKLFF.

This clone showed up just a few times. The chain uses TRBV19 and TRBJ1-1; D remains ambiguous. This CDR3 spans 14 amino acids. Germline lookup yields CDR1 LNHDA and CDR2 SQIVND (reference sequence). V lost 7 bases and J lost 0, with 12 bases in between. This CDR3 reads CASKARSLNTEAFF. For the CDR3, the DNA is TGTGCCAGTAAAGCCCGATCCCTGAACACTGAAGCTTTCTTT.

The gene calls are TRBV6-5 and TRBJ2-2; a possible D gene is TRBD2 (6 bases). The CDR3 loop spans 16 amino acids. V was trimmed by 4 bases and J by 6 bases, leaving 18 bases between them. Germline lookup yields CDR1 MNHEY and CDR2 SVGAGI. CDR3 sequence (DNA): TGTGCCAGCAGTTCCCCCCGGGGACTGGGGCCCGGGGAGCTGTTTTTT. This gives the protein CASSSPRGLGPGELFF.

The CDR3 DNA reads TGTGCCAGCAGCTTAGTTGGGGGCCCCTACGAGCAGTACTTC. Protein: CASSLVGGPYEQYF. The chain has TRBV11-2 and TRBJ2-7; perhaps TRBD1 as D (6 bases). The CDR3 consists of 14 residues. V was trimmed by 1 base and J by 2 bases, leaving 9 bases between them. Germline CDR1 is SGHAT and CDR2 is FQNNGV.

The V call is TRBV6-6, the J call TRBJ2-7; 8 positions match TRBD2. The CDR3 contains 14 residues. CDR1 is MNHNY, CDR2 SVGAGI, per germline (reference sequence). J gave up 4 bases and V 8 bases, and 10 bases lay outside the gene matches. In DNA form, the CDR3 reads TGTGCCAGCCAAACCTGGACTAGCTCTTACGAGCAGTACTTC. Its translation: CASQTWTSSYEQYF.

The rearrangement links TRBV25-1 to TRBJ2-3; 7 positions agree with TRBD2. Germline V lookup: CDR1 MGHDK, CDR2 SYGVNS. Trimming cost V 7 bases and J 6 bases; bases outside gene matches: 7. The length of the CDR3 is 13 residues. Here the CDR3 reads CASTRGAGDTQYF. Here the CDR3 DNA reads TGTGCCAGCACCCGAGGAGCGGGGGATACGCAGTATTTT.

The chain carries TRBV4-2 and TRBJ1-1; the D is unclear. V was cut by 0 bases and J by 1 base, with 12 bases left in between. The length of the CDR3 is 16 residues. Germline V gene data show CDR1 as LGHNA and CDR2 as YNFKEQ. DNA of the CDR3: TGTGCCAGCAGCCAAGATTTCCAGGCACCGAACACTGAAGCTTTCTTT. Its protein is CASSQDFQAPNTEAFF.

The V call is TRBV7-6, the J call TRBJ1-2; TRBD1 aligns across 7 bases. Trimming cost V 4 bases and J 7 bases; bases outside gene matches: 12. Per the germline V gene, CDR1 is SGHVS and CDR2 is FNYEAQ. CDR3 length: 15 amino acids. The DNA for the CDR3 is TGTGCCAGCAGCTCCCTTATGGAGGGGGCTAGTGGCTACACCTTC. Protein: CASSSLMEGASGYTF.